This entry concerns a single T cell receptor beta chain. Its antigen is unknown. For the second PCR, which ran for about 7 to 11 cycles, a sample-barcoded 5' primer and a J-beta primer mix were used. Each cDNA molecule received a tag from a template-switch adaptor that had 12 random nucleotides. TCRdb reprocessed the 5' RACE reads with MiXCR, giving one entry per CDR3 protein. The sample consists of more than 700,000 distinct CDR3 sequences, about 55% of them appearing once. The source of the sample is a study of blood T cells in healthy people across ages. Germline-derived CDR1 and CDR2 are SGHTA and FQGNSA. CDR3 length: 18 residues. The V end lost 5 bases, the J end lost 0 bases, and 20 bases lay between the germline ends. Whole-study findings and limits: Per million T cells, TCR beta diversity dropped roughly linearly as age increased.

Extraction yielded at least 5 micrograms of total RNA per sample. This sequence was found in a man older than 75 in good health. The chain employs TRBV7-2 and TRBJ2-4, with D unresolved. The sequenced sample was blood. The CDR3 DNA reads TGTGCCAGCAGCCAACAGAGTAATATTCACCTAGCCAAAAACATTCAGTACTTC. Protein sequence: CASSQQSNIHLAKNIQYF.